This T cell receptor (beta chain) came from a study of blood T cell repertoires in COVID-19. TCRdb's table, derived via immunoSEQ multiplex PCR, lists solely in-frame clones and lacks some. The sample lists 95,000 to 150,000 clones, nearly 90% occurring once. The CDR3 is made up of 14 amino acids. V was clipped by 3 bases and J by 7 bases; unmatched bases: 9. The germline gives CDR1 DFQATT, CDR2 SNEGSKA (reference sequence). The source of this sequence is a woman aged 55-69 years with COVID-19, enrolled during active disease. The chain combines TRBV20-1 with TRBJ2-1; the match to TRBD2 covers 7 bases. The sequenced sample consisted of peripheral blood. CDR3 DNA sequence: TGCAGTGCTAGTTCCGGGGGGATTACGAATGAGCAGTTCTTC. Translated, it gives CSASSGGITNEQFF.